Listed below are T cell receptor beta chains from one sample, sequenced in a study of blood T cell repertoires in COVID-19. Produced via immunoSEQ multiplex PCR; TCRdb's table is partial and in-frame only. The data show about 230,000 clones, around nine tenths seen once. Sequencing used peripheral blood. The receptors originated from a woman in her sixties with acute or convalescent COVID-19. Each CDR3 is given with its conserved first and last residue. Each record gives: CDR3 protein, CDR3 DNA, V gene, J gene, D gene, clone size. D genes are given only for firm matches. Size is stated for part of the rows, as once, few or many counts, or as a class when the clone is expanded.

cdr3_aa: CARSVAGDQETQYF
cdr3_nt: TGTGCCAGAAGCGTAGCGGGGGACCAAGAGACCCAGTACTTC
v_call: TRBV5-3
j_call: TRBJ2-5
d_call: TRBD2
clone_size: .

cdr3_aa: CASSSGGLAGGDEQYF
cdr3_nt: TGTGCCAGCAGCTCAGGAGGACTAGCGGGCGGGGACGAGCAGTACTTC
v_call: TRBV7-6
j_call: TRBJ2-7
d_call: TRBD2
clone_size: .

cdr3_aa: CASSQEGAFSGNTIYF
cdr3_nt: TGTGCCAGCAGCCAAGAAGGGGCGTTCTCTGGAAACACCATATATTTT
v_call: TRBV3-1/TRBV3-2
j_call: TRBJ1-3
d_call: .
clone_size: .

cdr3_aa: CASSQDWGQEQFF
cdr3_nt: TGTGCCAGCAGCCAAGATTGGGGACAGGAGCAGTTCTTC
v_call: TRBV3-1/TRBV3-2
j_call: TRBJ2-1
d_call: TRBD1
clone_size: .

cdr3_aa: CASSQGQPGTDTQYF
cdr3_nt: TGTGCCAGTAGTCAGGGGCAGCCCGGCACAGATACGCAGTATTTT
v_call: TRBV19
j_call: TRBJ2-3
d_call: .
clone_size: once

cdr3_aa: CASSIELNTGELFF
cdr3_nt: TGTGCCAGTAGTATTGAACTGAACACCGGGGAGCTGTTTTTT
v_call: TRBV19
j_call: TRBJ2-2
d_call: .
clone_size: .

cdr3_aa: CAISEGQGFIYEQYF
cdr3_nt: TGTGCCATCAGTGAGGGACAGGGATTTATCTACGAGCAGTACTTC
v_call: TRBV10-3
j_call: TRBJ2-7
d_call: TRBD1
clone_size: .

cdr3_aa: CATSRESAGQGAQPQHF
cdr3_nt: TGTGCCACCAGCAGAGAATCAGCGGGACAGGGGGCACAGCCCCAGCATTTT
v_call: TRBV15
j_call: TRBJ1-5
d_call: TRBD1
clone_size: .

cdr3_aa: CASSPSGGSGELFF
cdr3_nt: TGTGCCAGCTCACCCTCAGGGGGCTCCGGGGAGCTGTTTTTT
v_call: TRBV18
j_call: TRBJ2-2
d_call: TRBD1
clone_size: once

cdr3_aa: CASSLGGGLTYEQYF
cdr3_nt: TGTGCCAGCAGCTTAGGGGGCGGCCTGACCTACGAGCAGTACTTC
v_call: TRBV11-2
j_call: TRBJ2-7
d_call: .
clone_size: .

cdr3_aa: CASSESGTAGTKLFF
cdr3_nt: TGCGCCAGCAGTGAGTCGGGGACGGCGGGGACAAAACTGTTTTTT
v_call: TRBV10-1
j_call: TRBJ1-4
d_call: .
clone_size: .

cdr3_aa: CATRRDREDQPQHF
cdr3_nt: TGTGCCACCAGGAGGGATCGGGAAGATCAGCCCCAGCATTTT
v_call: TRBV24-1
j_call: TRBJ1-5
d_call: .
clone_size: .

cdr3_aa: CASSSTGQGYFF
cdr3_nt: TGTGCCAGCAGCTCCACGGGACAGGGATATTTTTTT
v_call: TRBV12-3/TRBV12-4
j_call: TRBJ1-4
d_call: TRBD1
clone_size: .

cdr3_aa: CAIRNQSGQGNNEQFF
cdr3_nt: TGTGCCATCAGGAATCAGTCGGGACAGGGTAACAATGAGCAGTTCTTC
v_call: TRBV10-3
j_call: TRBJ2-1
d_call: TRBD1
clone_size: .

cdr3_aa: CASSRTGGLTEAFF
cdr3_nt: TGTGCCAGCAGTAGGACAGGGGGCCTAACTGAAGCTTTCTTT
v_call: TRBV28
j_call: TRBJ1-1
d_call: TRBD1
clone_size: .

cdr3_aa: CASSISLPGREKLFF
cdr3_nt: TGTGCCAGTAGTATTTCTCTGCCAGGGAGGGAAAAACTGTTTTTT
v_call: TRBV19
j_call: TRBJ1-4
d_call: .
clone_size: .

cdr3_aa: CASSQDHGGPSLEQYF
cdr3_nt: TGTGCCAGCAGCCAAGATCACGGCGGGCCCTCTTTGGAGCAGTACTTC
v_call: TRBV4-2
j_call: TRBJ2-7
d_call: .
clone_size: .

cdr3_aa: CASSQPKIAGGPGETQYF
cdr3_nt: TGCGCCAGCAGCCAACCAAAGATAGCGGGGGGGCCGGGGGAGACCCAGTACTTC
v_call: TRBV23-1
j_call: TRBJ2-5
d_call: TRBD2
clone_size: .

cdr3_aa: CASSFQSGNTDTQYF
cdr3_nt: TGTGCCAGCAGCTTCCAGAGCGGGAACACAGATACGCAGTATTTT
v_call: TRBV7-2
j_call: TRBJ2-3
d_call: TRBD2
clone_size: .

cdr3_aa: CASSQRGGVYEQYF
cdr3_nt: TGTGCCAGCAGCCAGAGGGGGGGCGTCTACGAGCAGTACTTC
v_call: TRBV4-2
j_call: TRBJ2-7
d_call: .
clone_size: .